This T cell receptor (beta chain) came from a study of T cell changes during pregnancy in multiple sclerosis. Germline CDR1 and CDR2: SNHLY and FYNNEI. The CDR3 covers 12 residues. The V end lost 6 bases, the J end lost 6 bases, and 9 bases lay between the germline ends. Measured with immunoSEQ multiplex PCR; TCRdb has only the in-frame clones, and not every one. Of 85,000 to 130,000 clones in the sample, 90% to 95% were seen once. The receptor's source is a female donor with multiple sclerosis, enrolled in a pregnancy study. Sequenced material: peripheral blood, taken before pregnancy. The gene calls are TRBV2 and TRBJ2-1; maybe TRBD2 (6 bases). CDR3 DNA: TGTGCCAGCAGCGGGACTCTCAATGAGCAGTTCTTC. It encodes CASSGTLNEQFF. Combining the CDR3 with reference TRBV2 and TRBJ2-1 gives the whole variable domain EPEVTQTPSHQVTQMGQEVILRCVPISNHLYFYWYRQILGQKVEFLVSFYNNEISEKSEIFDDQFSVERPDGSNFTLKIRSTKLEDSAMYFCASSGTLNEQFFGPGTRLTVL.